One T cell receptor (beta chain) is described in this entry. The antigen is unknown. The data derive from a study of PD-L1 blockade in urothelial cancer. Background on the study: Males with bladder-origin urothelial cancer made up about 90% of the 29 patients. It was at 3 weeks (second dose) and 6 weeks after treatment start that blood was analyzed. Broader study findings: Stronger expansion of tumor-associated clones in blood at 3 weeks distinguished durable-benefit patients.

The time point denotes: peripheral blood 6 weeks after treatment start. Sequencing was performed with immunoSEQ multiplex PCR; in TCRdb, only in-frame clones are kept and a portion is missing. This repertoire shows 48,000 or so clones, approximately 81% found once; its top ten account for approximately 8.8%. This CDR3 has 16 residues. With 3 bases removed from V and 7 bases from J, the gap between germline ends came to 20 bases. The germline V gene has CDR1 SGDLS and CDR2 YYNGEE. The input for sequencing was PBMCs, taken around atezolizumab (anti-PD-L1) treatment. This chain links TRBV9 with TRBJ2-1, with a possible D match to TRBD2 (6 bases). The receptor was isolated from a man in his 70s with urothelial cancer. The CDR3 nucleotides are TGTGCCAGCAGCGCCTCCCGGGACTCCATCCAGAATGAGCAGTTCTTC. Amino acid sequence: CASSASRDSIQNEQFF.